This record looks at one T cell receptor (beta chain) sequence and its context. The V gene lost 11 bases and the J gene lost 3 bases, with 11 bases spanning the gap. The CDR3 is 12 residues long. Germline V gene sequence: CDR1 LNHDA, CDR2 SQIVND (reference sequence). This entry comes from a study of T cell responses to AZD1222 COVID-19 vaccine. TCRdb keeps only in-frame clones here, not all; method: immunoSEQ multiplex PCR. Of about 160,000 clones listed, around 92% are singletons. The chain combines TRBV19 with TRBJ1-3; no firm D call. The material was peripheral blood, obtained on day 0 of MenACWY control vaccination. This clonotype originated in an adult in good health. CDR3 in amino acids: CACNDYGNTIYF. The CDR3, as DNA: TGTGCCTGCAACGACTATGGAAACACCATATATTTT.